Reported below is one T cell receptor beta chain. As yet, its antigen is unknown. The entry originates in a study of cytomegalovirus exposure and HLA in healthy donors. Notes on the study in general: Associated with cytomegalovirus, according to the listing, were 150 to 200 TCR beta chains. Most TCR beta V segments were productive about 90% or about 30% of the time in an earlier analysis.

V lost 1 base, J lost 1 base, and 2 bases stayed unmatched. The germline V gene has CDR1 GTSNPN and CDR2 SVGIG (reference sequence). The CDR3 is made up of 14 amino acids. The primer mix had 60 Vbeta and 13 Jbeta primers. The method was immunoSEQ multiplex PCR; TCRdb's version includes in-frame clones alone and lacks a portion of them. The data show about 120,000 clones, about three quarters seen once. The origin of this receptor is a woman aged 40 to 55 in good health and CMV-seropositive. The chain uses TRBV30 and TRBJ1-2; 8 bases align to TRBD1. Source material: PBMCs. As DNA, the CDR3 is TGTGCCTGGAGTGGGGGACAGGTTAACTATGGCTACACCTTC. This translates into CAWSGGQVNYGYTF.